This TCR beta chain stems from a study of T cell responses to AZD1222 COVID-19 vaccine. Whole-study findings and limits: White British ancestry dominated among donors, who included more females, and clonal diversity was possibly underestimated. It was only after the peak T cell response that any repertoires were sampled. Reportedly, nearly half the spike-specific TCRs target unmutated variant regions.

Whether given at about 4 or about 12 weeks, second doses were pooled. This clone occurred once. The antigen remains undetermined. Per germline, CDR1 MDHEN and CDR2 SYDVKM. The CDR3 contains 14 residues. V lost 10 bases and J 3 bases, leaving 19 bases between the germline ends. Only in-frame clones appear in the TCRdb table, and some are missing; sequencing was by immunoSEQ multiplex PCR. The sample holds approximately 100,000 clones, around 87% seen once. The V and J genes are TRBV28 and TRBJ2-7; D is ambiguous. The material was peripheral blood, obtained 28 days after the second AZD1222 dose. The receptor's source is an adult who received the AZD1222 COVID-19 vaccine. The DNA of the CDR3 is TGTGCCACCCGGCCGGCAGGCGAACTCTACGAGCAGTACTTC. As protein: CATRPAGELYEQYF.